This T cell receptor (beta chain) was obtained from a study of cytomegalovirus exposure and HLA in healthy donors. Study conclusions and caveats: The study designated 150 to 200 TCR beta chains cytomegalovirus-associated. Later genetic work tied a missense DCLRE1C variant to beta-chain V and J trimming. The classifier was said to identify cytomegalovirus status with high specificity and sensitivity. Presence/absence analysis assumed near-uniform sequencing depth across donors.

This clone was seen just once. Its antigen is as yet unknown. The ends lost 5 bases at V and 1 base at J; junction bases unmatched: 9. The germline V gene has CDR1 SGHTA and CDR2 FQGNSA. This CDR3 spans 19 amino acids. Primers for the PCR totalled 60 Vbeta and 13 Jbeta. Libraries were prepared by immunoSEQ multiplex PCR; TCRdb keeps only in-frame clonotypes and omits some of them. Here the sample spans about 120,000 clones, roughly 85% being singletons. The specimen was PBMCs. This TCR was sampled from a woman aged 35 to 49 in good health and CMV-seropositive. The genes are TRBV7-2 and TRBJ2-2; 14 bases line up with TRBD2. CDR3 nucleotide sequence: TGTGCCAGCAGCCAGACTAGCGGGAGGGCCCGCAGGAACACCGGGGAGCTGTTTTTT. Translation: CASSQTSGRARRNTGELFF.